This entry is about one T cell receptor (beta chain). The sample comes from a study of shared clonotypes between healthy human individuals. The repertoire was sequenced with immunoSEQ multiplex PCR; TCRdb's copy has only in-frame clones and lacks some. The sample yields roughly 590,000 clones, roughly 96% seen once. CDR1 and CDR2 (germline): SGDLS, YYNGEE. With 4 bases clipped from V and 4 bases from J, the junction kept 6 bases outside the gene matches. There are 14 residues in the CDR3. It was CD45RO-negative cells, positively selected for CCR7, that made up naive CD8 cells, with terminally differentiated effector memory CD45RA+ cells excluded.

The TCR originated in a woman younger than 45 in good health. The sample comprised naive CD8+ T cells sorted from blood. The rearrangement joins TRBV9 to TRBJ2-7, with 9 bases matching TRBD1. The CDR3 sequence is CASSPLTGGYEQYF. The CDR3 region has the DNA TGTGCCAGCAGCCCACTGACAGGGGGTTACGAGCAGTACTTC.